This T cell receptor (beta chain) was recorded in a study of blood T cell repertoires in COVID-19. Germline V gene lookup returns CDR1 LNHDA and CDR2 SQIVND (reference sequence). There are 16 residues in the CDR3. V shed 3 bases, J shed 3 bases, and the junction held 7 bases outside the gene matches. Only in-frame clones appear in the TCRdb table, and some are missing; sequencing was by immunoSEQ multiplex PCR. The sample has a few hundred thousand clones, roughly 80% seen once; the top ten hold roughly 4.7%. The chain has TRBV19 and TRBJ2-1, with 8 bases matching TRBD2. The clonotype originates from a man aged 35 to 55 who had been exposed to COVID-19. Input material: PBMCs or T cells enriched from blood (not recorded which). CDR3 in DNA: TGTGCCAGTAGTATCCTTACTAGCGGCTACTACAATGAGCAGTTCTTC. As protein: CASSILTSGYYNEQFF.